The text below deals with one TCR beta chain. Libraries were prepared by immunoSEQ multiplex PCR; TCRdb keeps only in-frame clonotypes and omits some of them. The sample consists of roughly 34,000 clones, about 80% of them appearing once. The sample comes from a study of OX40 agonist ivuxolimab in advanced cancers. This CDR3 has 14 residues. The V end was cut by 5 bases, the J end by 2 bases, with 11 bases between. CDR1 SGHNT and CDR2 YENEEA come from the germline V gene. The clonotype originates from an adult with an advanced solid tumor such as melanoma, head and neck, liver or kidney cancer. The chain recombines TRBV11-3 with TRBJ2-3; D might be TRBD2 (5 bases). This specimen consisted of CD4+ or CD8+ T cells sorted from blood, obtained in a trial of the OX40 agonist ivuxolimab. The CDR3 DNA reads as TGTGCCAGCAGCCGCCGGGATCCCACAGATACGCAGTATTTT. Amino acids: CASSRRDPTDTQYF.